The present entry profiles one T cell receptor beta chain with its context. The entry originates in a study of blood T cell repertoires in COVID-19. Looking at the study overall: Acute and convalescent COVID-19 specimens originated in the United States, Italy and Spain. PBMCs, B-cell-depleted T cells, or T cells were the source of the cDNA or gDNA that made up the material.

In the authors' workflow: Reference gene primer amplification gave nucleated cell count estimates. TCRdb's table, derived via immunoSEQ multiplex PCR, lists solely in-frame clones and lacks some. From that table come the V and J calls and clone size; the DNA was used to work out D and trimming. The data contain 81,000 or so clones, roughly 83% of them singletons. The CDR3 runs to 16 residues. With V trimmed by 4 bases and J by 1 base, 5 bases remained unmatched. The germline CDR1 and CDR2 sequences are SGHDT and YYEEEE. The sequence was collected from a man aged 45-60 years with active COVID-19. Sequences were obtained from peripheral blood. The V and J genes are TRBV5-6 and TRBJ2-7; TRBD2 matches 13 bases. The CDR3 sequence is CASSARTSGRSYEQYF. The CDR3 nucleotides are TGTGCCAGCAGCGCGCGGACTAGCGGGAGATCCTACGAGCAGTACTTC.